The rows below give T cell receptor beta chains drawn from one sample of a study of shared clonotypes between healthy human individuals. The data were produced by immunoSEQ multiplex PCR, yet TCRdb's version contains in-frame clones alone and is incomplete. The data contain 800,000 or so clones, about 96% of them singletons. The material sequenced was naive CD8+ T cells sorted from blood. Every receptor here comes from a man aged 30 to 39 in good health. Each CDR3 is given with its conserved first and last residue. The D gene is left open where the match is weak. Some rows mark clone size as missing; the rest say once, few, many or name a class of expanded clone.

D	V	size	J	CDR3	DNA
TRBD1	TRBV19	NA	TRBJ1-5	CASSIALDRVYRNQPQHF	TGTGCCAGTAGTATCGCGCTTGACAGGGTTTATCGCAATCAGCCCCAGCATTTT
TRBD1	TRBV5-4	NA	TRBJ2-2	CASSSGQAVGELFF	TGTGCCAGCAGCTCGGGACAGGCCGTAGGGGAGCTGTTTTTT
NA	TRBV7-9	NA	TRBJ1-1	CASSPEGRTEAFF	TGTGCCAGCAGCCCAGAGGGGAGGACTGAAGCTTTCTTT
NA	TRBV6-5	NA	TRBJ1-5	CASSPQGTPSPQHF	TGTGCCAGCAGCCCACAGGGAACCCCCTCGCCCCAGCATTTT
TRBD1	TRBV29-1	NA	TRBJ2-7	CSVVRDRTYEQYF	TGCAGCGTTGTAAGGGACAGAACCTACGAGCAGTACTTC
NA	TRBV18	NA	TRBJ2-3	CASTVYRAWTDTQYF	TGTGCCAGCACCGTTTACAGGGCTTGGACAGATACGCAGTATTTT
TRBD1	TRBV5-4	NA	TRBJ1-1	CASSLSGGWGTEAFF	TGTGCCAGCAGCTTGTCAGGGGGCTGGGGCACTGAAGCTTTCTTT
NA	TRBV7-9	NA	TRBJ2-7	CASSPPRSPDEQYF	TGTGCCAGCAGCCCCCCCCGCAGCCCGGACGAGCAGTACTTC
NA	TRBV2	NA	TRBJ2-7	CASRVTGVGLSYEQYF	TGTGCCAGCAGGGTGACAGGAGTTGGCCTCTCCTACGAGCAGTACTTC
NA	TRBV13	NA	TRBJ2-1	CASSLVGEQFF	TGTGCCAGCAGCTTAGTCGGCGAGCAGTTCTTC
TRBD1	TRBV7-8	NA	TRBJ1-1	CASSPRQGFVAEAFF	TGTGCCAGCAGCCCCAGACAGGGGTTCGTCGCTGAAGCTTTCTTT
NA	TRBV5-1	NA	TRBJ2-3	CASSLTGETQYF	TGCGCCAGCAGCTTGACAGGCGAGACGCAGTATTTT
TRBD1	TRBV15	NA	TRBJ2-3	CATSGGQGAYTDTQYF	TGTGCCACCAGCGGGGGACAGGGGGCTTACACAGATACGCAGTATTTT
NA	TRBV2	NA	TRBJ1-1	CASMTGARPAFF	TGTGCCAGCATGACGGGGGCGCGGCCAGCTTTCTTT
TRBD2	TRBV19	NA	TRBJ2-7	CASSIRTSGRDSYEQYF	TGTGCCAGTAGTATAAGGACTAGCGGGAGGGACTCCTACGAGCAGTACTTC
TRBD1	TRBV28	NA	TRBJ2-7	CASSFLDRGYEQYF	TGTGCCAGCAGTTTTCTCGACAGGGGCTACGAGCAGTACTTC
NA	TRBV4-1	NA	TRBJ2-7	CASSQRLGTYEQYF	TGCGCCAGCAGCCAACGCCTCGGGACCTACGAGCAGTACTTC
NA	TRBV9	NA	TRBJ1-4	CASSVEGADEKLFF	TGTGCCAGCAGCGTAGAAGGGGCGGATGAAAAACTGTTTTTT
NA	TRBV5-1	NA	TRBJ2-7	CASRPELQGSREQYF	TGCGCCAGCAGGCCCGAGCTTCAGGGAAGTCGCGAGCAGTACTTC
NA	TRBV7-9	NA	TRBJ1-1	CASSSSQVNTEAFF	TGTGCCAGCAGCTCCTCACAAGTGAACACTGAAGCTTTCTTT
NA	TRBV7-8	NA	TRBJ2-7	CASSLGQRRLIGYEQYF	TGTGCCAGCAGCTTAGGCCAAAGAAGGCTGATAGGATACGAGCAGTACTTC
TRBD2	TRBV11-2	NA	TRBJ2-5	CASRGLAEETQYF	TGTGCCAGCAGGGGACTAGCGGAAGAGACCCAGTACTTC
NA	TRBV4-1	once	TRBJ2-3	CASSQGTSTDTQYF	TGCGCCAGCAGCCAAGGCACTAGCACAGATACGCAGTATTTT
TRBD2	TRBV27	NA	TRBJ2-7	CASSLGTSGSGGSYEQYF	TGTGCCAGCAGTCTCGGGACTAGCGGGAGCGGGGGCTCCTACGAGCAGTACTTC
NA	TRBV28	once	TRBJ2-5	CASSLWTAQETQYF	TGTGCCAGCAGTTTATGGACAGCACAAGAGACCCAGTACTTC
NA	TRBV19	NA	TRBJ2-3	CASSRGTSTDTQYF	TGTGCCAGTAGCAGAGGGACCAGCACAGATACGCAGTATTTT
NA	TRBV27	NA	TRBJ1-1	CASSFYRADTEAFF	TGTGCCAGCAGTTTTTACAGGGCTGACACTGAAGCTTTCTTT
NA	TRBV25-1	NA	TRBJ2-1	CASSNWGSDSYNEQFF	TGTGCCAGCAGTAATTGGGGATCAGACAGTTACAATGAGCAGTTCTTC
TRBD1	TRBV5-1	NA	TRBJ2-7	CASSLNRGTSSYEQYF	TGCGCCAGCAGCTTAAACAGGGGAACCTCCTCCTACGAGCAGTACTTC
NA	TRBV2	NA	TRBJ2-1	CASSEALLAGAENEQFF	TGTGCCAGCAGTGAAGCGCTCTTGGCAGGGGCGGAGAATGAGCAGTTCTTC
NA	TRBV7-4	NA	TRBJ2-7	CASSFKHQGPRNEQYF	TGTGCCAGCAGCTTCAAACATCAGGGGCCCAGGAACGAGCAGTACTTC
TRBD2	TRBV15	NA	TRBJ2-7	CATSRGLAGDEQYF	TGTGCCACCAGCAGAGGGCTAGCGGGAGACGAGCAGTACTTC
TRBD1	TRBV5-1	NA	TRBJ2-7	CASSYSVDRGSYEQYF	TGCGCCAGCAGCTACTCCGTCGACAGGGGTTCGTACGAGCAGTACTTC
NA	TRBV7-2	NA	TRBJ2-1	CASSSKGVISGSYNEQFF	TGTGCCAGCAGCTCAAAGGGGGTAATAAGCGGATCCTACAATGAGCAGTTCTTC
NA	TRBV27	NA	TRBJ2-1	CASRPLGEVEQFF	TGTGCCAGCAGACCCCTTGGAGAGGTTGAGCAGTTCTTC
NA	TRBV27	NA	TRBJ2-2	CASSLGGGELFF	TGTGCCAGCAGTCTCGGCGGCGGGGAGCTGTTTTTT
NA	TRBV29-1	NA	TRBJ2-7	CSVVVSGVYEQYF	TGCAGCGTTGTTGTCTCGGGAGTCTACGAGCAGTACTTC
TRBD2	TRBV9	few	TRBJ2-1	CASGRGYNEQFF	TGTGCCAGCGGGAGGGGTTACAATGAGCAGTTCTTC
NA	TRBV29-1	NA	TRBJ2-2	CSVPCLARQGSGAGELFF	TGCAGCGTCCCCTGTTTAGCCCGACAGGGATCGGGAGCCGGGGAGCTGTTTTTT
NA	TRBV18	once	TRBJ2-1	CASSPLPANNEQFF	TGTGCCAGCTCACCACTACCAGCCAACAATGAGCAGTTCTTC
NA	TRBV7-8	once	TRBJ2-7	CASSLPSRLEQYF	TGTGCCAGCAGCTTACCAAGCCGCCTCGAGCAGTACTTC
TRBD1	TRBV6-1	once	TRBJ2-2	CASSEIQGIGELFF	TGTGCCAGCAGTGAAATACAGGGGATCGGGGAGCTGTTTTTT
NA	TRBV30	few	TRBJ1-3	CAWSRLGSADTIYF	TGTGCCTGGTCCCGCTTGGGTAGCGCGGACACCATATATTTT
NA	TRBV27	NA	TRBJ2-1	CASSSSGPNNEQFF	TGTGCCAGCAGTTCAAGCGGGCCCAACAATGAGCAGTTCTTC
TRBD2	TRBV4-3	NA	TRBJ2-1	CASSHELAGPYNSYNEQFF	TGCGCCAGCAGCCACGAACTAGCGGGACCTTACAACTCCTACAATGAGCAGTTCTTC
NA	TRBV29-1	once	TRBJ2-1	CSVEATPGMVYNEQFF	TGCAGCGTTGAAGCGACGCCGGGTATGGTCTACAATGAGCAGTTCTTC
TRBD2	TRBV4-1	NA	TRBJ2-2	CASSQRLAGDNTGELFF	TGCGCCAGCAGCCAGCGGCTAGCGGGCGATAACACCGGGGAGCTGTTTTTT
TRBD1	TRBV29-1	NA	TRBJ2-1	CSVVSSRQGPYTYNEQFF	TGCAGCGTAGTCTCTTCGCGACAGGGGCCATACACCTACAATGAGCAGTTCTTC
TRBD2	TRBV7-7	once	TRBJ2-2	CASSLIALAGEIPGELFF	TGTGCTAGCAGCTTGATCGCGTTGGCGGGAGAGATTCCCGGGGAGCTGTTTTTT
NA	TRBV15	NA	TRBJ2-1	CATSGDYRLLFSSEQFF	TGTGCCACCAGCGGTGACTACAGGTTATTGTTCTCTAGTGAGCAGTTCTTC
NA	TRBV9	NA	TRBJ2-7	CASSVNSRSSYEQYF	TGTGCCAGCAGCGTAAATAGTCGAAGCTCCTACGAGCAGTACTTC